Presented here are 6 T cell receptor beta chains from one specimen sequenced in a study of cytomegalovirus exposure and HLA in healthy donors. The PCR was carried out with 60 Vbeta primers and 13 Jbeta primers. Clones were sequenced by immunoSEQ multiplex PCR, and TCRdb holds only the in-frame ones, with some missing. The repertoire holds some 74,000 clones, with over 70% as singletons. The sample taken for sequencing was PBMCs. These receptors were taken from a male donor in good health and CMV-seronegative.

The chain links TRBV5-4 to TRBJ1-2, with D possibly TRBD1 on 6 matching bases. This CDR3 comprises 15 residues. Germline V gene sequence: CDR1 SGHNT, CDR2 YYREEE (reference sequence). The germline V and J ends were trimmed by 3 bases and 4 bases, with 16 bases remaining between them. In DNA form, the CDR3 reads TGTGCCAGCAGCTCGGTGGGGGGGCTCACCTATGGCTACACCTTC. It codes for CASSSVGGLTYGYTF.

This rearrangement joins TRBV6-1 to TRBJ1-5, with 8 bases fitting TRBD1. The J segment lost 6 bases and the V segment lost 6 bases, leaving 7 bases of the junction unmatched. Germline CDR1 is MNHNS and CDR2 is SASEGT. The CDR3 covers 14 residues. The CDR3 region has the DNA TGTGCCAGCAGACCCGGACAGGGCTCTCAGCCCCAGCATTTT. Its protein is CASRPGQGSQPQHF.

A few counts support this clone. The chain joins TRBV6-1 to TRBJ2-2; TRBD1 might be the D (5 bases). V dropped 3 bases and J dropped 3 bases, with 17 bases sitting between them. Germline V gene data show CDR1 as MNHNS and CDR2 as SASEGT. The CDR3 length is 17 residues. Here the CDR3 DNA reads TGTGCCAGCAGTGACTACACCAGGGAAACCGACACCGGGGAGCTGTTTTTT. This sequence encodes CASSDYTRETDTGELFF.

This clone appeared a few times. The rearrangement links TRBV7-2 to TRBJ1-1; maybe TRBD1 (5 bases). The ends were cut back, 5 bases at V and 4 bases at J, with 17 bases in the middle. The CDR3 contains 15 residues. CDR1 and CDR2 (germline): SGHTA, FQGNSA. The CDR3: CASSREITGTTEAFF. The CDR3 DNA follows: TGTGCCAGCAGCCGCGAAATAACAGGTACCACTGAAGCTTTCTTT.

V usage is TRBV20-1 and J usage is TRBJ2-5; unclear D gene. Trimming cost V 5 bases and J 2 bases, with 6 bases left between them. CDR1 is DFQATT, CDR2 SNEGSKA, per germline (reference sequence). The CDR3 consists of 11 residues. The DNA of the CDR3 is TGCAGTGCTGCTAAGCAAGAGACCCAGTACTTC. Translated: CSAAKQETQYF.

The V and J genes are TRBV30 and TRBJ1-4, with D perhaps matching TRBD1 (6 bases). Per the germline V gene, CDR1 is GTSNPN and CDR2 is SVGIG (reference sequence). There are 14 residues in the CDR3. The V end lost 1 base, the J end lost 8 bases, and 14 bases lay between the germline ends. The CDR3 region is CAWSAGTLGEKLFF. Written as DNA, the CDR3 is TGTGCCTGGAGTGCCGGGACATTGGGCGAAAAACTGTTTTTT.